The clone carrying this TCR beta chain was observed a handful of times. The data derive from a study of blood T cells in healthy people across ages. Healthy individuals of Caucasian origin from Russia, aged roughly 6 to 95, served as donors. The sample, approximately 11 milliliters of peripheral blood, was drawn from each donor. Researchers report isolating at least 6.5 million PBMCs per sample. A sample-barcoded 5' primer and a J-beta primer mix were used in a second PCR of about 7 to 12 cycles. The template-switch adaptor, which had 12 random nucleotides, put a tag on each cDNA molecule. TCRdb re-analysed the 5' RACE reads in MiXCR, keeping a single row per CDR3 protein. Among 1.8 million or so distinct CDR3 sequences listed, around 42% were seen once. The CDR3 runs 16 residues. V gave up 0 bases and J gave up 2 bases; unmatched junction bases: 6. The V gene's germline CDR1 is SGDLS and CDR2 YYNGEE.

Material for sequencing was blood. The TCR was taken from a human donor in good health. This rearrangement joins TRBV9 to TRBJ2-3; 7 bases align to TRBD2. CDR3 sequence: CASSVASSGPTDTQYF. The CDR3 DNA reads TGTGCCAGCAGCGTAGCGTCTAGCGGACCCACAGATACGCAGTATTTT.